The T cell receptor beta chain under discussion was sequenced for a study of T cell repertoires in cytomegalovirus infection. On the study more broadly: Both a matching HLA type and CMV infection were indicated by public TCR beta signatures.

Germline V CDR1 and CDR2: SGHVS, FQNEAQ. The CDR3 is 14 residues long. Trimming cost V 5 bases and J 5 bases; bases outside gene matches: 6. This clonotype occurred a few times. Its target is not known. Study results and limitations: The ex vivo response was dominated by HLA-C-restricted CMV-specific TCR beta clonotypes.

TCRdb fed the reads into MiXCR, producing one record per CDR3 protein. The sample yields under 850,000 distinct CDR3 sequences, roughly a third seen once. Sample: cultured PBMCs, taken from culture after CMV antigen stimulation. The TCR comes from a human donor in good health (CMV status not recorded). Some clones in this sample may be carry-over from other donors' samples. The chain is built from TRBV7-8 and TRBJ1-5; TRBD1 agrees at 7 bases. The CDR3 loop is CASSADREYQPQHF. DNA for the CDR3: TGTGCCAGCAGCGCCGACAGGGAATATCAGCCCCAGCATTTT.